These 16 T cell receptor beta chains share one sample of origin, sequenced in a study of cytomegalovirus exposure and HLA in healthy donors. PCR involved 60 Vbeta and 13 Jbeta primers. Sequencing was performed with immunoSEQ multiplex PCR; in TCRdb, only in-frame clones are kept and a portion is missing. This table has some 130,000 clones, 80% appearing once. Sequenced material: PBMCs. These receptors originate from a man aged 30-40 years in good health and CMV-seronegative.

This chain connects TRBV7-9 to TRBJ2-7, with 8 bases fitting TRBD2. V shed 4 bases and J 3 bases; nucleotides not matched to a gene: 5. Germline CDR1 SEHNR, CDR2 FQNEAQ (reference sequence). The CDR3 sequence is 14 residues long. This CDR3 is CASSSPGTSYEQYF. CDR3 DNA: TGTGCCAGCAGCTCCCCCGGGACTAGCTACGAGCAGTACTTC.

This chain joins TRBV6-5 and TRBJ1-5; the D gene is possibly TRBD1 (5 bases). Trimming left V 6 bases short and J 1 base short, with 13 bases between. The CDR3 sequence is 15 residues long. The V gene's germline CDR1 is MNHEY and CDR2 SVGAGI. The CDR3 spells CASRRGRTSNQPQHF. As DNA, the CDR3 is TGTGCCAGCAGAAGAGGCAGGACAAGCAATCAGCCCCAGCATTTT.

The chain recombines TRBV7-6 with TRBJ1-5, with 8 bases fitting TRBD1. The CDR3 is made up of 14 amino acids. Trimming took 5 bases from V and 6 from J; bases not matched to a gene: 6. Germline CDR1 reads SGHVS; CDR2 reads FNYEAQ. The CDR3 here is CASSRTGPGQPQHF. In DNA, the CDR3 is TGTGCCAGCAGCCGGACAGGGCCGGGTCAGCCCCAGCATTTT.

This clone was detected only a few times. This chain links TRBV28 with TRBJ2-7, with D tentatively TRBD1 (6 bases). Trimming removed 2 bases at V and 4 bases at J, with 9 bases between. This CDR3 comprises 13 residues. The germline V gene encodes CDR1 MDHEN and CDR2 SYDVKM. The CDR3 DNA reads as TGTGCCAGCAGTTTAGACGACAGGTACGAGCAGTACTTC. Protein: CASSLDDRYEQYF.

The V call is TRBV28, the J call TRBJ2-7; the D gene is possibly TRBD1 (5 bases). Looked up from germline, CDR1 is MDHEN and CDR2 is SYDVKM. V shed 3 bases and J shed 12 bases, with 12 bases lying between them. The CDR3 is 11 residues long. The CDR3 sequence is CASSLGRALYF. The CDR3 nucleotides are TGTGCCAGCAGTTTGGGCAGGGCGTTGTACTTC.

V is TRBV6-5 and J is TRBJ1-2; a weak D match, TRBD1 (6 bases). CDR1 and CDR2 (germline): MNHEY, SVGAGI. The CDR3 loop spans 13 amino acids. The V and J ends lost 6 bases and 5 bases respectively, with 13 bases between them. CDR3: CASRNRVGYGYTF. In DNA, the CDR3 is TGTGCCAGCAGGAACAGGGTTGGATATGGCTACACCTTC.

The V and J genes are TRBV30 and TRBJ1-1; 7 bases align to TRBD1. Trimming cost V 8 bases and J 1 base; bases outside gene matches: 7. The V gene's germline CDR1 is GTSNPN and CDR2 SVGIG (reference sequence). The CDR3 has 13 residues. CDR3 sequence: CARKGQPNTEAFF. CDR3 nucleotide sequence: TGTGCCCGAAAGGGACAGCCGAACACTGAAGCTTTCTTT.

This clone was seen a few times. The rearrangement joins TRBV5-1 to TRBJ1-1; D unclear. Germline V gene data show CDR1 as SGHRS and CDR2 as YFSETQ. V was trimmed by 0 bases and J by 0 bases, leaving 9 bases between them. This CDR3 has 15 residues. CDR3 amino acids: CASSLVVNMNTEAFF. CDR3 in DNA: TGCGCCAGCAGCTTGGTGGTTAACATGAACACTGAAGCTTTCTTT. The full variable domain, in which reference TRBV5-1 and TRBJ1-1 provide the parts outside the CDR3, is KAGVTQTPRYLIKTRGQQVTLSCSPISGHRSVSWYQQTPGQGLQFLFEYFSETQRNKGNFPGRFSGRQFSNSRSEMNVSTLELGDSALYLCASSLVVNMNTEAFFGQGTRLTVV.

This rearrangement joins TRBV25-1 to TRBJ2-1; perhaps TRBD1 as D (5 bases). Germline V gene sequence: CDR1 MGHDK, CDR2 SYGVNS. CDR3 size: 16 residues. Trimming shortened V by 2 bases and J by 6 bases, and 17 bases separated the two germline ends. CDR3 residues: CASSEQGGAWGNEQFF. CDR3 bases: TGTGCCAGCAGTGAACAGGGCGGCGCCTGGGGCAATGAGCAGTTCTTC.

The gene calls are TRBV28 and TRBJ2-1, with no clear D. V was pared by 6 bases and J by 0 bases, with 6 bases between. Germline V CDR1 and CDR2: MDHEN, SYDVKM. The CDR3 length is 13 residues. This chain's CDR3 is CASSPYSYNEQFF. Here the CDR3 DNA reads TGTGCCAGCAGCCCTTACTCCTACAATGAGCAGTTCTTC.

The J gene is TRBJ1-5, the V gene TRBV19; 8 bases align to TRBD1. V lost 1 base, J lost 9 bases, and 5 bases stayed unmatched. Germline assignment: CDR1 LNHDA and CDR2 SQIVND (reference sequence). The length of the CDR3 is 14 residues. DNA for the CDR3: TGTGCCAGTAGTATAGGACAGGGGATAGGGCCCCAGCATTTT. Translation gives CASSIGQGIGPQHF.

The chain joins TRBV19 to TRBJ2-3, with TRBD2 matching 9 bases. Trimming cost V 3 bases and J 7 bases; bases outside gene matches: 14. CDR1 is LNHDA and CDR2 is SQIVND in the germline V gene (reference sequence). This CDR3 contains 17 residues. The CDR3 sequence: CASSIQASGAMSNTQYF. Here the CDR3 DNA reads TGTGCCAGTAGTATCCAGGCTAGCGGGGCCATGTCGAATACGCAGTATTTT.

This clone was counted only a few times. This chain's CDR3 is CASSPVGDRGNTEAFF. CDR3 DNA: TGTGCCAGCAGTCCCGTGGGGGACAGGGGTAACACTGAAGCTTTCTTT. The rearrangement links TRBV6-6 to TRBJ1-1; 10 bases match TRBD1. J lost 2 bases, V lost 5 bases, and 8 bases had no gene match. This CDR3 is built from 16 residues. From germline, CDR1 is MNHNY and CDR2 SVGAGI (reference sequence).

This chain joins TRBV11-2 and TRBJ1-2; possible D gene TRBD1, 6 bases. Germline-derived CDR1 and CDR2 are SGHAT and FQNNGV. This CDR3 is built from 18 residues. Trimming cost V 1 base and J 8 bases, with 26 bases left between them. CDR3 DNA sequence: TGTGCCAGCAGCTTAGTCCCGGAGACAGGACCATCCTTTGGCGGCTACACCTTC. Residues: CASSLVPETGPSFGGYTF.

This clone was picked up a small number of times. The chain employs TRBV7-9 and TRBJ1-4; D is possibly TRBD1 (5 bases). The CDR3 consists of 13 residues. The ends were cut back, 10 bases at V and 7 bases at J, with 16 bases in the middle. Germline CDR1 reads SEHNR; CDR2 reads FQNEAQ (reference sequence). The CDR3 DNA is TGTGCCACCTCCCCAGGGTGGAGTGAAAAACTGTTTTTT. As protein: CATSPGWSEKLFF.

The sample holds one count of this clone. The chain employs TRBV5-1 and TRBJ2-4, with a weak D call TRBD1 (6 bases). V lost 0 bases to trimming and J lost 8 bases, with 12 bases between them. The CDR3 has 14 amino acids. Germline CDR1 reads SGHRS; CDR2 reads YFSETQ. The CDR3 DNA is TGCGCCAGCAGCTTGGGGACAGTAGGGGACATTCAGTACTTC. As protein: CASSLGTVGDIQYF.